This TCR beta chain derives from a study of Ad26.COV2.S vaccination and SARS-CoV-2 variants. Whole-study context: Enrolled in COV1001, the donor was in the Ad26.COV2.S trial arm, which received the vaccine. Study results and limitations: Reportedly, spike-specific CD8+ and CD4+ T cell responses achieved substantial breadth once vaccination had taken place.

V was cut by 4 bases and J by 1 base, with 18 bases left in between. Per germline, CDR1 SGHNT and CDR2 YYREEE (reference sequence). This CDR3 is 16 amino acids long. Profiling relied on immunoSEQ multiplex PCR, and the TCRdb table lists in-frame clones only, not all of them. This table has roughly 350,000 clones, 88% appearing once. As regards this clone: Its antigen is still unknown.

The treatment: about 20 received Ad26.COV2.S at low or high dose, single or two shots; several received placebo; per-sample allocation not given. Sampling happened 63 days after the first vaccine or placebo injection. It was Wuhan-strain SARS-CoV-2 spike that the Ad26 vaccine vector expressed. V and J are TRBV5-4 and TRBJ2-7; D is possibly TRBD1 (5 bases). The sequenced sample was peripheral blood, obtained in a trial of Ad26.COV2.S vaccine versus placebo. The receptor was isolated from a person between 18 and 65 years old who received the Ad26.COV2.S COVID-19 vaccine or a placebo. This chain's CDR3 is CASSLVGQGRSYEQYF. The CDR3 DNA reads TGTGCCAGCAGCCTGGTGGGGCAGGGAAGGTCCTACGAGCAGTACTTC.